The text below deals with one TCR beta chain. Antigen: not known. Stated time point: week 35, safety follow-up. Vaccination used 300 ug of mutant IDH1 20-mer peptide per dose, with topical imiquimod. The data derive from a study of a mutant IDH1 vaccine in newly diagnosed glioma. TCRdb keeps only in-frame clones here, not all; method: immunoSEQ multiplex PCR. The sample yields more than 60,000 clones, roughly 68% seen once. CDR3 length: 13 amino acids. Germline loops: CDR1 SGHDN, CDR2 FVKESK. V was trimmed by 5 bases and J by 6 bases, leaving 11 bases between them. The TCR was taken from a middle-aged man with glioma. The chain couples TRBV14 to TRBJ2-1; D unclear. The sequenced sample was PBMCs, obtained from a glioma patient whose treatment included an IDH1 peptide vaccine. The DNA of the CDR3 is TGTGCCAGCAGCTATGGGATATTCAATGAGCAGTTCTTC. This translates into CASSYGIFNEQFF. The full variable domain, in which reference TRBV14 and TRBJ2-1 provide the parts outside the CDR3, is EAGVTQFPSHSVIEKGQTVTLRCDPISGHDNLYWYRRVMGKEIKFLLHFVKESKQDESGMPNNRFLAERTGGTYSTLKVQPAELEDSGVYFCASSYGIFNEQFFGPGTRLTVL.